These 6 T cell receptor beta chains were sequenced from one sample in a study of shared clonotypes between healthy human individuals. This table comes from immunoSEQ multiplex PCR, and its TCRdb copy is limited to in-frame clones, with some not included. This sample yields 2,500,000 or so clones, of which approximately 90% are seen a single time; 0.13% to 0.15% belongs to the top ten. Sample: naive CD4+ T cells sorted from blood. Subset meaning: CD45RA+ positively selected. The receptors stem from a man between 18 and 29 years old in good health.

This chain links TRBV9 with TRBJ2-4; D perhaps matches TRBD1 (5 bases). V lost 2 bases and J 0 bases, leaving 9 bases between the germline ends. The CDR3 sequence is 15 residues long. Germline values: CDR1 SGDLS, CDR2 YYNGEE. CDR3 in amino acids: CASSVSTGAKNIQYF. The DNA for the CDR3 is TGTGCCAGCAGCGTTTCTACAGGAGCCAAAAACATTCAGTACTTC.

J is TRBJ1-2 and V is TRBV2, with TRBD1 matching 8 bases. In germline, CDR1 is SNHLY, CDR2 FYNNEI. The CDR3 has 11 amino acids. V was pared by 6 bases and J by 9 bases, with 3 bases of the junction left unmatched. The CDR3 is CASRGTGSYTF. The CDR3 DNA is TGTGCCAGCAGGGGGACAGGTAGCTACACCTTC.

The gene calls are TRBV7-9 and TRBJ1-1; 9 bases match TRBD1. Germline lookup yields CDR1 SEHNR and CDR2 FQNEAQ (reference sequence). The length of the CDR3 is 15 residues. The V gene end was trimmed by 5 bases and the J gene end by 6 bases; junction bases not matched to a gene: 10. The CDR3 reads CASSPYRDRDAEAFF. DNA of the CDR3: TGTGCCAGCAGCCCCTATCGGGACAGGGATGCTGAAGCTTTCTTT.

The chain carries TRBV6-5 and TRBJ1-2, with unresolved D. This CDR3 has 12 amino acids. Germline V gene lookup returns CDR1 MNHEY and CDR2 SVGAGI. V was shortened by 8 bases and J by 8 bases, with 15 bases between the two germline ends. The CDR3 here is CASSRDAGGYTF. CDR3 DNA sequence: TGTGCCAGCTCCCGTGATGCAGGAGGCTACACCTTC.

A single count supports this clone. V gene TRBV6-1 combines with J gene TRBJ2-3, with TRBD2 as a possible D gene (6 bases). V lost 3 bases to trimming and J lost 2 bases, with 12 bases between them. In germline, CDR1 is MNHNS, CDR2 SASEGT. The CDR3 sequence is 15 residues long. Written as DNA, the CDR3 is TGTGCCAGCAGTGACCAGCGGGCGGTCACAGATACGCAGTATTTT. Residues: CASSDQRAVTDTQYF.

This clone has only a few counts. V usage is TRBV7-2 and J usage is TRBJ1-1; D is unresolved. Germline-derived CDR1 and CDR2 are SGHTA and FQGNSA. The CDR3 spans 12 residues. Trimming took off 4 bases at V and 2 bases at J, with 5 bases between the two ends. CDR3 nucleotide sequence: TGTGCCAGCAGCTATCCCAACACTGAAGCTTTCTTT. Amino acid sequence: CASSYPNTEAFF. Combining the CDR3 with reference TRBV7-2 and TRBJ1-1 gives the whole variable domain GAGVSQSPSNKVTEKGKDVELRCDPISGHTALYWYRQSLGQGLEFLIYFQGNSAPDKSGLPSDRFSAERTGGSVSTLTIQRTQQEDSAVYLCASSYPNTEAFFGQGTRLTVV.